These T cell receptor beta chains were read from a single sample in a study of shared clonotypes between healthy human individuals. Sequencing used immunoSEQ multiplex PCR; TCRdb keeps in-frame clones, though not all of them. Of a few million clones in the sample, almost 96% were seen once. The sequencing sample was made of naive CD4+ T cells sorted from blood. Every receptor here comes from a man aged 18 to 30 in good health. CDR3s include the opening cysteine and the closing phenylalanine or tryptophan.

CDR3 protein	V gene	J gene
CASSSRQGGTDTQYF	TRBV11-2	TRBJ2-3
CASSGSPPTNEKLFF	TRBV6-1	TRBJ1-4
CASSPWDSRDGFF	TRBV7-2	TRBJ2-1
CASSPRAGTLNTEAFF	TRBV7-9	TRBJ1-1
CASSLGRGPNYGYTF	TRBV5-1	TRBJ1-2
CASSSFQGIGNTIYF	TRBV7-2	TRBJ1-3
CASRGQGPAGRAYTQYF	TRBV2	TRBJ2-3
CASSHGDRGFSGELFF	TRBV4-1	TRBJ2-2
CASNPSGTRNHEQYF	TRBV23-1	TRBJ2-7
CASSSRQGSYGYTF	TRBV6-5	TRBJ1-2
CASSRTGGIYEQYF	TRBV6-5	TRBJ2-7
CASSPRTGTPETQYF	TRBV18	TRBJ2-5
CASSLQGSPYEQYF	TRBV7-2	TRBJ2-7
CSGEGADTQYF	TRBV29-1	TRBJ2-3
CSAPGVWEQFF	TRBV20-1	TRBJ2-1
CASTRTSGRWEQFF	TRBV6-5	TRBJ2-1
CSVVGSYEQYF	TRBV29-1	TRBJ2-7
CASSLVRGHEQYF	TRBV11-3	TRBJ2-7
CASSLISTGSGNTIYF	TRBV11-2	TRBJ1-3
CSWGLGETQYF	TRBV20-1	TRBJ2-5
CASRRGNTGELFF	TRBV5-1	TRBJ2-2
CASSPLAANYGYTF	TRBV18	TRBJ1-2
CASSLEDVETQYF	TRBV7-2	TRBJ2-5
CASSSHGQTLLQATNEKLFF	TRBV28	TRBJ1-4
CASRKGQGAWETQYF	TRBV2	TRBJ2-5
CASSPSGAGDTEAFF	TRBV28	TRBJ1-1
CASSFSGNTIYF	TRBV5-6	TRBJ1-3
CASSQEEGQRPSYNEQFF	TRBV4-1	TRBJ2-1
CASSRLGLAQETQYF	TRBV7-2	TRBJ2-5
CAWSLAGAQPQHF	TRBV30	TRBJ1-5
CASIKQGVGEKLFF	TRBV2	TRBJ1-4
CASTQGLARLYEQYF	TRBV5-6	TRBJ2-7
CASSAGTANTGELFF	TRBV19	TRBJ2-2
CASSSRADTQYF	TRBV2	TRBJ2-3
CAISVGDSGQFF	TRBV10-3	TRBJ2-1
CASSRSHTENTGELFF	TRBV7-6	TRBJ2-2
CASSSPDRNNSPLHF	TRBV19	TRBJ1-6
CASSLQKGPGGRETQYF	TRBV4-1	TRBJ2-5
CSTTAGDYGYTF	TRBV29-1	TRBJ1-2
CASSLNAGITYETQYF	TRBV7-2	TRBJ2-5
CASSPRQGVEEKLFF	TRBV9	TRBJ1-4
CAFEGQGAGGYTF	TRBV2	TRBJ1-2
CASMVRPNEKLFF	TRBV6-1	TRBJ1-4
CASTGQHQPQHF	TRBV6-1	TRBJ1-5
CASSFWRGNQPQHF	TRBV5-8	TRBJ1-5
CASSQDEGTVYGYTF	TRBV4-2	TRBJ1-2
CASSPQSDGNTIYF	TRBV18	TRBJ1-3
CASSERGGPYEQYF	TRBV6-1	TRBJ2-7
CAWRPLPMNTEAFF	TRBV30	TRBJ1-1
CASRHKDRGTGELFF	TRBV6-5	TRBJ2-2
CASSPRTVTYEQYF	TRBV6-5	TRBJ2-7
CASSPPGGRTPGDTQYF	TRBV7-2	TRBJ2-3
CAIRGNTIYF	TRBV10-3	TRBJ1-3
CASSQMRTANTGELFF	TRBV18	TRBJ2-2
CASGLYQPQHF	TRBV12-5	TRBJ1-5